One and the same sample provided the 16 T cell receptor beta chains below, sequenced in a study of blood T cell repertoires in COVID-19 (dated by TCRdb to 2019 to 2021). Receptors were amplified or captured by the immunoSEQ multiplex PCR assay. In its TCRdb copy, this immuneACCESS table keeps in-frame sequences only and misses some clones. Where compared with another copy, unresolved V genes explain less than half of these, and the others have no known cause. For this sample the table gives about 200,000 clones, of which roughly 80% were detected only once. The top ten constitute 0.95% of the sample. Sequenced: peripheral blood. These receptors came from a man in his sixties with COVID-19, enrolled during active disease.

The V call is TRBV7-2, the J call TRBJ2-7; the D gene is possibly TRBD2 (5 bases). Germline assignment: CDR1 SGHTA and CDR2 FQGNSA. V was pared by 5 bases and J by 2 bases, with 10 bases between. The CDR3 extends over 13 amino acids. In nucleotides, the CDR3 is TGTGCCAGCAGCCGCGGGTCACCCTACGAGCAGTACTTC. As protein: CASSRGSPYEQYF.

This clone appeared a single time. The chain recombines TRBV15 with TRBJ1-1, with D maybe TRBD1 (5 bases). The CDR3 contains 14 residues. Trimming pared 9 bases from V and 1 base from J, leaving 15 bases between. Germline V lookup: CDR1 LNHNV, CDR2 YYDKDF (reference sequence). The CDR3 loop is CATLLWGENTEAFF. In nucleotides, the CDR3 is TGTGCCACACTTTTATGGGGGGAGAACACTGAAGCTTTCTTT.

The chain couples TRBV5-1 to TRBJ2-7, with 8 bases matching TRBD1. The CDR3 loop spans 15 amino acids. V gave up 2 bases and J gave up 5 bases; unmatched junction bases: 9. The germline V gene encodes CDR1 SGHRS and CDR2 YFSETQ. CDR3 nucleotide sequence: TGCGCCAGCAGCTTCCCAGGGGGCAAGATCAACGAGCAGTACTTC. Its protein is CASSFPGGKINEQYF.

V usage is TRBV27 and J usage is TRBJ1-1; no definite D call. Trimming removed 6 bases from V and 5 bases from J, with 10 bases in between. The V gene's germline CDR1 is MNHEY and CDR2 SMNVEV (reference sequence). The CDR3 runs 12 residues. The CDR3 sequence is CASSRPGTEAFF. DNA for the CDR3: TGTGCCAGCAGCAGACCGGGGACTGAAGCTTTCTTT.

V gene TRBV24-1 combines with J gene TRBJ1-5; 10 bases are a match to TRBD1. This CDR3 is built from 17 residues. Per the germline V gene, CDR1 is KGHDR and CDR2 is SFDVKD. Trimming took 7 bases from V and 2 from J; bases not matched to a gene: 10. The CDR3 bases are TGTGCCACCAGATCGGACAGGGGGGATGGTTGCAATCAGCCCCAGCATTTT. Its translation is CATRSDRGDGCNQPQHF.

J is TRBJ1-2 and V is TRBV7-9; D gene unclear. CDR3 length: 13 residues. CDR1 SEHNR and CDR2 FQNEAQ come from the germline V gene (reference sequence). The ends were cut back, 5 bases at V and 2 bases at J, with 9 bases in the middle. CDR3 DNA: TGTGCCAGCAGCGCCGACGGGAACTATGGCTACACCTTC. It codes for CASSADGNYGYTF. Complete variable domain (other parts from reference TRBV7-9 and TRBJ1-2): DTGVSQNPRHKITKRGQNVTFRCDPISEHNRLYWYRQTLGQGPEFLTYFQNEAQLEKSRLLSDRFSAERPKGSFSTLEIQRTEQGDSAMYLCASSADGNYGYTFGSGTRLTVV.

V is TRBV5-1 and J is TRBJ2-7, with 8 bases aligning to TRBD1. Germline V gives CDR1 SGHRS, CDR2 YFSETQ. The CDR3 is made up of 16 amino acids. V was clipped by 5 bases and J by 5 bases; unmatched bases: 15. In nucleotides, the CDR3 is TGCGCCAGCAGTCTACCCGCGGGACAGGCTATGGACGAGCAGTACTTC. This sequence encodes CASSLPAGQAMDEQYF.

This chain uses TRBV5-1 with TRBJ1-5; no firm D call. Per germline, CDR1 SGHRS and CDR2 YFSETQ. The CDR3 has 15 amino acids. V dropped 4 bases and J dropped 7 bases, with 18 bases sitting between them. DNA of the CDR3: TGCGCCAGCAGCCTCGAGAACCCAGCGAGCCAGCCCCAGCATTTT. Translation gives CASSLENPASQPQHF.

The chain has TRBV14 and TRBJ1-4; D is unclear. Trimming took off 4 bases at V and 2 bases at J, with 17 bases between the two ends. CDR3 length equals 17 residues. CDR1 and CDR2 (germline): SGHDN, FVKESK. The CDR3 nucleotides read TGTGCCAGCAGCCCCAAGATCGGGGATTCGACTAATGAAAAACTGTTTTTT. This gives the protein CASSPKIGDSTNEKLFF.

This clone qualifies as medium-sized (0.01 to 0.1%). V is TRBV3-1 (or the pseudogene TRBV3-2) and J is TRBJ2-5; D remains unclear. The V gene's germline CDR1 is LGHDT and CDR2 YNNKEL (reference sequence). The CDR3 has 15 amino acids. Trimming pared 6 bases from V and 7 bases from J, leaving 21 bases between. This CDR3 reads CASSHQDWRDLTQYF. The CDR3 DNA is TGTGCCAGCAGTCACCAAGATTGGAGAGACCTGACCCAGTACTTC.

In this sample, this clone turned up a few times. This specimen includes other DNA sequences encoding the same CDR3. The chain has TRBV18 and TRBJ1-1, with a tentative D call TRBD1 (6 bases). The CDR3 spans 13 residues. Germline-derived CDR1 and CDR2 are KGHSH and LQKENI. Trimming cost V 3 bases and J 1 base, with 6 bases left between them. The CDR3 DNA follows: TGTGCCAGCTCACCGGGACAGAACACTGAAGCTTTCTTT. Its translation: CASSPGQNTEAFF.

V usage is TRBV11-2 and J usage is TRBJ1-2, with 9 bases that match TRBD1. Per germline, CDR1 SGHAT and CDR2 FQNNGV. Trimming took 5 bases from V and 4 from J; bases not matched to a gene: 11. The CDR3 totals 16 residues. CDR3 protein: CASSITQGAQAYGYTF. CDR3 nucleotides: TGTGCCAGCAGCATAACACAGGGGGCGCAAGCCTATGGCTACACCTTC.

This clone was recorded only once. The chain is built from TRBV10-3 and TRBJ1-6; D uncertain. Trimming removed 7 bases at V and 7 bases at J, with 11 bases between. CDR3 size: 13 residues. Per the germline V gene, CDR1 is ENHRY and CDR2 is SYGVKD. CDR3 amino acids: CAIKEQPNSPLHF. In DNA, the CDR3 is TGTGCCATCAAGGAACAGCCCAATTCACCCCTCCACTTT.

The chain employs TRBV2 and TRBJ2-7; 9 nucleotides match TRBD1. Germline CDR1 reads SNHLY; CDR2 reads FYNNEI. CDR3 length equals 15 residues. Unmatched junction bases numbered 7, after V lost 4 bases and J lost 3 bases. CDR3 DNA: TGTGCCAGCAGTGGGGGCGGGACAGGGATCTACGAGCAGTACTTC. This gives the protein CASSGGGTGIYEQYF.

The rearrangement joins TRBV15 to TRBJ1-4; no reliable D call. CDR1 LNHNV and CDR2 YYDKDF come from the germline V gene (reference sequence). The V and J ends lost 0 bases and 5 bases respectively, with 10 bases between them. The CDR3 loop spans 15 amino acids. CDR3 in DNA: TGTGCCACCAGCAGAGATGGGCAGCCAAATGAAAAACTGTTTTTT. Translating gives CATSRDGQPNEKLFF.

The rearrangement links TRBV7-2 to TRBJ1-2; TRBD1 aligns across 8 bases. The CDR3 spans 13 residues. The germline V gene has CDR1 SGHTA and CDR2 FQGNSA. J lost 2 bases, V lost 4 bases, and 0 bases had no gene match. The chain's CDR3 is CASSWTGNYGYTF. In DNA, the CDR3 is TGTGCCAGCAGCTGGACAGGGAACTATGGCTACACCTTC.